This entry describes one T cell receptor beta chain. Its antigen is still unknown. The data are from a study of T cell responses to AZD1222 COVID-19 vaccine. Study observations and caveats: The study identified only five to seven AZD1222 recipients as seropositive at baseline. Clonal diversity may have been underestimated, and the donors were mostly white British, with more females than males. Among spike-specific TCRs, nearly half reportedly target unmutated variant regions. Spike-wide vaccine-associated CD4 TCRs dominated at 160-218 and 743-854.

The repertoire was sequenced with immunoSEQ multiplex PCR; TCRdb's copy has only in-frame clones and lacks some. The table records 75,000 to 100,000 clones, roughly nine tenths of them present only once. The germline V and J ends were trimmed by 7 bases and 5 bases, with 7 bases remaining between them. This CDR3 has 10 amino acids. CDR1 is SQVTM, CDR2 ANQGSEA, per germline. This chain uses TRBV29-1 with TRBJ2-3; D remains unclear. Sample: peripheral blood, taken on day 0 of AZD1222 vaccination. The receptor's source is an adult in good health. CDR3 residues: CSALKDTQYF. The CDR3 DNA is TGCAGCGCCCTGAAAGATACGCAGTATTTT.